This T cell receptor (beta chain) stems from a study of PD-1 blockade in classical Hodgkin lymphoma. The study's findings and limits: Complete responders entered with baseline diversity on par with newly diagnosed patients, the results showed. Newly diagnosed patients reportedly trailed healthy donors in baseline TCR diversity.

Worth noting for this clone: What it binds is not known.

The protocol was immunoSEQ multiplex PCR, while the TCRdb copy is restricted to in-frame clones and leaves out a portion. The data hold some 90,000 clones, with approximately 91% observed a single time. Every single patient, without exception, relapsed after autologous stem cell transplantation, and brentuximab vedotin exposure varied. The CDR3 spans 16 residues. CDR1 is SGDLS and CDR2 is YYNGEE in the germline V gene. V dropped 1 base and J dropped 5; count of bases not matched to a gene: 11. The sample consisted of peripheral blood mononuclear cells (PBMCs), taken before the second cycle of nivolumab. The sequence derives from a human donor with classical Hodgkin lymphoma. This chain links TRBV9 with TRBJ2-5, with 7 bases aligning to TRBD2. The CDR3 here is CASSVWGGGPSETQYF. CDR3 nucleotides: TGTGCCAGCAGCGTATGGGGGGGAGGGCCGTCGGAGACCCAGTACTTC. Drawing the rest from reference TRBV9 and TRBJ2-5, the complete variable domain is DSGVTQTPKHLITATGQRVTLRCSPRSGDLSVYWYQQSLDQGLQFLIQYYNGEERAKGNILERFSAQQFPDLHSELNLSSLELGDSALYFCASSVWGGGPSETQYFGPGTRLLVL.